This T cell receptor beta chain was sequenced during a study of T-cell reconstitution after alpha-beta-depleted transplantation in children. Preparation of the TCRbeta library was carried out with unique molecular identifiers. TCRdb itself ran the PCR reads through MiXCR, one entry per CDR3 protein. This sample yields about 470,000 distinct CDR3 sequences, of which around two fifths are seen a single time; around 29% belongs to the top ten. Looked up from germline, CDR1 is SGHTA and CDR2 is FQGTGA. The CDR3 has 16 amino acids. V lost 5 bases and J 3 bases, leaving 19 bases between the germline ends. This TCR was recovered from a girl aged 2 to 9 with aplastic anemia, due to receive a stem cell transplant. The chain links TRBV7-3 to TRBJ1-1; a weak D match, TRBD1 (6 bases). The material was PBMCs, obtained before TCRalphabeta/CD19-depleted stem cell transplant. CDR3 nucleotide sequence: TGTGCCAGCAGCCCAATGGGGGCAGCCCTGGACACTGAAGCTTTCTTT. It encodes CASSPMGAALDTEAFF.